This TCR beta chain was captured by sequencing in a study of T cells after yellow fever vaccination. Study-wide background: Fractions with few cells were prepared using SMART-Seq v4 Ultra Low Input. Findings of the study overall: At under 97% for CD4 and approximately 88% for CD8, most primary-vaccination clones showed up again after the booster. Abundant clonotypes from the bulk population could contaminate FACS-sorted repertoires.

The CDR3 consists of 11 residues. Trimming took off 2 bases at V and 8 bases at J, with 6 bases between the two ends. CDR1 and CDR2 from the germline V gene are SQVTM and ANQGSEA. As concerns this clonotype: The target antigen is unknown.

Universal primer sites and UMIs were introduced during 5'RACE template-switching synthesis of TCR cDNA. A single record per CDR3 protein comes from TCRdb applying MiXCR to the 5' RACE reads. The table records 500,000 to 700,000 distinct CDR3 sequences, 19% of them present only once. Sequenced here: PBMCs, sampled 15 days after the yellow fever booster vaccination. V usage is TRBV29-1 and J usage is TRBJ1-4; D ambiguous. This clonotype was sampled from a man aged 25 to 40 who received the YFV17D yellow fever vaccine. CDR3 in DNA: TGCAGCGTTGAACGGAGAGAAAAACTGTTTTTT. Its protein is CSVERREKLFF.